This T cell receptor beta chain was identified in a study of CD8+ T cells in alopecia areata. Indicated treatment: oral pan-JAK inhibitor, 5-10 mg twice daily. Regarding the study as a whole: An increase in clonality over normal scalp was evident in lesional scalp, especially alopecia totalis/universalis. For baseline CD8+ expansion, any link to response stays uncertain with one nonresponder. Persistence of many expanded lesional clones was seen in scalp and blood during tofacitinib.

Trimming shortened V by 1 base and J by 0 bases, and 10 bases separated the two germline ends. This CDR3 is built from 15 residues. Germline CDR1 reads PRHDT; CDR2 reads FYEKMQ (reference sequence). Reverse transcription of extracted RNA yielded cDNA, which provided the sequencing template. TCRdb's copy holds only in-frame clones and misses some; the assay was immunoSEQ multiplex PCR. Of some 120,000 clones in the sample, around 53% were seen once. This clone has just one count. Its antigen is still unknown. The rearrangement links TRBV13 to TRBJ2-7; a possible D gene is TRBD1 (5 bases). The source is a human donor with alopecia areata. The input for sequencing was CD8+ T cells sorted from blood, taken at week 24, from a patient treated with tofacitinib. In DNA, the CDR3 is TGTGCCAGCAGCTTAGTGACAGCTAGCTCCTACGAGCAGTACTTC. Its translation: CASSLVTASSYEQYF.